A selection of T cell receptor beta chains follows, all from one sample in a study of T cell changes during pregnancy in multiple sclerosis. This table comes from immunoSEQ multiplex PCR, and its TCRdb copy is limited to in-frame clones, with some not included. The sample carries more than 25,000 clones, 70% to 90% recorded once. The sample in question was CD8+ T cells from peripheral blood mononuclear cells, obtained in the third trimester of pregnancy. The source of these receptors is a female donor with multiple sclerosis, enrolled in a pregnancy study. CDR3s include the opening cysteine and the closing phenylalanine or tryptophan. The order of the fields is CDR3 protein, CDR3 DNA, clone size, V gene, J gene, D gene. The D gene is left open where the match is weak. Clone size, where shown, is once, few, many, or a class for clones that have expanded.

CDR3: CASSLSLGTGGSYNEQFF
DNA: TGTGCCAGCAGCTTAAGCCTTGGGACAGGGGGCTCCTACAATGAGCAGTTCTTC
size: .
V: TRBV7-9
J: TRBJ2-1
D: TRBD1

CDR3: CASSRTGTANYEQYF
DNA: TGTGCCAGCAGTCGTACCGGGACAGCAAACTACGAGCAGTACTTC
size: few
V: TRBV7-9
J: TRBJ2-7
D: TRBD1

CDR3: CASSHGGRDPFYGYTF
DNA: TGCGCCAGCAGTCATGGGGGCCGGGATCCTTTCTATGGCTACACCTTC
size: .
V: TRBV5-1
J: TRBJ1-2
D: .

CDR3: CASSWDRNEAFF
DNA: TGTGCCAGCAGTTGGGACAGAAATGAAGCTTTCTTT
size: .
V: TRBV6-5
J: TRBJ1-1
D: TRBD1

CDR3: CASSVPVGGRALDEQFF
DNA: TGTGCCAGCAGTGTCCCTGTCGGCGGGAGGGCCTTGGATGAGCAGTTCTTC
size: once
V: TRBV6-1
J: TRBJ2-1
D: TRBD2

CDR3: CASSRRGGPETQYF
DNA: TGTGCCAGCAGCCGTAGAGGGGGCCCAGAGACCCAGTACTTC
size: .
V: TRBV7-9
J: TRBJ2-5
D: TRBD1

CDR3: CASRPGLAKDNEQFF
DNA: TGTGCCAGCAGACCCGGACTAGCGAAAGACAATGAGCAGTTCTTC
size: .
V: TRBV2
J: TRBJ2-1
D: TRBD2

CDR3: CASSEPPREVYEQFF
DNA: TGTGCCAGCAGTGAGCCCCCGCGGGAGGTATATGAGCAGTTCTTC
size: .
V: TRBV6-6
J: TRBJ2-1
D: TRBD2

CDR3: CASSTFVEQPQHF
DNA: TGTGCCAGCAGTACCTTCGTGGAGCAGCCCCAGCATTTT
size: .
V: TRBV27
J: TRBJ1-5
D: .

CDR3: CASSHRDSNQPQHF
DNA: TGTGCCAGCAGCCACAGGGATAGCAATCAGCCCCAGCATTTT
size: .
V: TRBV27
J: TRBJ1-5
D: .

CDR3: CASSPSWGGGFEAFF
DNA: TGCGCCAGCAGCCCAAGTTGGGGAGGGGGGTTTGAAGCTTTCTTT
size: .
V: TRBV4-1
J: TRBJ1-1
D: .

CDR3: CASSLGGASSYEQYF
DNA: TGTGCCAGCAGTTTAGGCGGGGCCTCTTCCTACGAGCAGTACTTC
size: .
V: TRBV27
J: TRBJ2-7
D: .

CDR3: CASSYAGRSNTQYF
DNA: TGTGCCAGCAGTTATGCCGGGAGGTCAAATACGCAGTATTTT
size: .
V: TRBV6-6
J: TRBJ2-3
D: TRBD2

CDR3: CASSLLGDTGELFF
DNA: TGTGCCAGCAGCTTATTAGGGGACACCGGGGAGCTGTTTTTT
size: .
V: TRBV7-3
J: TRBJ2-2
D: .

CDR3: CASSLMVPRGLRRAFF
DNA: TGCGCCAGCAGCTTGATGGTCCCACGGGGTTTGAGGAGAGCTTTCTTT
size: .
V: TRBV5-1
J: TRBJ1-1
D: .

CDR3: CASSEEYASGGQSSYEQYF
DNA: TGTGCCAGCAGTGAAGAGTATGCTAGCGGGGGCCAAAGCTCCTACGAGCAGTACTTC
size: .
V: TRBV6-1
J: TRBJ2-7
D: TRBD2

CDR3: CASSAWDRDDQPQHF
DNA: TGTGCCAGCAGTGCCTGGGACAGAGACGATCAGCCCCAGCATTTT
size: .
V: TRBV6-1
J: TRBJ1-5
D: TRBD1

CDR3: CASKLRGWAYEQYF
DNA: TGTGCCAGCAAATTGAGGGGGTGGGCCTACGAGCAGTACTTC
size: .
V: TRBV28
J: TRBJ2-7
D: .

CDR3: CASSLSRGRDTQYF
DNA: TGTGCCAGCAGTTTGAGCAGGGGAAGAGATACGCAGTATTTT
size: once
V: TRBV27
J: TRBJ2-3
D: .

CDR3: CASSLFMNTEAFF
DNA: TGTGCCAGCAGCTTGTTCATGAACACTGAAGCTTTCTTT
size: .
V: TRBV5-5
J: TRBJ1-1
D: .

CDR3: CASSIYRGFPSDTQYF
DNA: TGTGCCAGTAGCATTTACAGGGGATTTCCCTCAGATACGCAGTATTTT
size: .
V: TRBV19
J: TRBJ2-3
D: TRBD1

CDR3: CASSQELSRGYEQYF
DNA: TGCGCCAGCAGCCAAGAACTATCCAGGGGATACGAGCAGTACTTC
size: .
V: TRBV4-1
J: TRBJ2-7
D: .

CDR3: CASSVTVAQPQHF
DNA: TGTGCCAGCAGTGTAACAGTGGCTCAGCCCCAGCATTTT
size: .
V: TRBV27
J: TRBJ1-5
D: .

CDR3: CASVESGADTQYF
DNA: TGTGCCAGCGTAGAAAGCGGTGCAGATACGCAGTATTTT
size: .
V: TRBV2
J: TRBJ2-3
D: .

CDR3: CAISEGQGIHEQYF
DNA: TGTGCCATCAGTGAGGGACAGGGGATCCACGAGCAGTACTTC
size: .
V: TRBV10-3
J: TRBJ2-7
D: TRBD1

CDR3: CASSLEIAGSTDTQYF
DNA: TGTGCCAGCAGCTTAGAGATAGCGGGAAGCACAGATACGCAGTATTTT
size: once
V: TRBV7-6
J: TRBJ2-3
D: TRBD2

CDR3: CASSSGSTEQFF
DNA: TGTGCCAGCAGTTCCGGGTCTACCGAGCAGTTCTTC
size: .
V: TRBV6-5
J: TRBJ2-1
D: .

CDR3: CASSVSGRGEEQYF
DNA: TGTGCCAGCAGCGTGAGCGGGAGAGGGGAGGAGCAGTACTTC
size: .
V: TRBV9
J: TRBJ2-7
D: TRBD2

CDR3: CASSVDGDRLNEKLFF
DNA: TGTGCCAGCAGCGTAGATGGGGACAGGTTAAATGAAAAACTGTTTTTT
size: .
V: TRBV9
J: TRBJ1-4
D: TRBD1